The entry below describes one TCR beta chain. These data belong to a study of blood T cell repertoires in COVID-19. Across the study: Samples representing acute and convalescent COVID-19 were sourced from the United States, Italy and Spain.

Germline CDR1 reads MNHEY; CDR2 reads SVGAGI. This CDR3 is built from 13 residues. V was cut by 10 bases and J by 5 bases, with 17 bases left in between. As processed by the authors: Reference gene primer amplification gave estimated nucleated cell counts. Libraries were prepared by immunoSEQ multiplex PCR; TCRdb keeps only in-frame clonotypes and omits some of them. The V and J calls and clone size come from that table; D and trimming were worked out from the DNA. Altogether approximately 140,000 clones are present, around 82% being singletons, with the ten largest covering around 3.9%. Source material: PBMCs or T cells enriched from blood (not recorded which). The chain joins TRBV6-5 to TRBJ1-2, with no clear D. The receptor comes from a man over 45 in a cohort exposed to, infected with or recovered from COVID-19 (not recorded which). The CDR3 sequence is CATLGQREYGYTF. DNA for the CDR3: TGTGCCACCCTCGGGCAGCGGGAGTATGGCTACACCTTC.